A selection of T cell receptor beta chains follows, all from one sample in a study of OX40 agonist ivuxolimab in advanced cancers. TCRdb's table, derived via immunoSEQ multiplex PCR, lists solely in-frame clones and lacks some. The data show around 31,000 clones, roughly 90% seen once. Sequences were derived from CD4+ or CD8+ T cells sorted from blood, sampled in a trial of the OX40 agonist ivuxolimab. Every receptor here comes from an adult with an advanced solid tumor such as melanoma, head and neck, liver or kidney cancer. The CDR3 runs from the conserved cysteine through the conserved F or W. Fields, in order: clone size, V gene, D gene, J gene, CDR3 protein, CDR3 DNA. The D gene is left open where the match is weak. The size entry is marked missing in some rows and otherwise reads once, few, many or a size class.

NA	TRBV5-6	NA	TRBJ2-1	CASSFGALSYNEQFF	TGTGCCAGCAGCTTCGGGGCCCTCTCCTACAATGAGCAGTTCTTC
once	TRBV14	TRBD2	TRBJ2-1	CASRTSGSNNYNEQFF	TGTGCCAGCAGGACTAGCGGGAGTAATAATTACAATGAGCAGTTCTTC
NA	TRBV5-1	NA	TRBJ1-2	CASSPRDGATGYTF	TGCGCCAGCAGCCCTCGGGACGGAGCAACGGGCTACACCTTC
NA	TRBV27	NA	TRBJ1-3	CASSLTGSTGNTIYF	TGTGCCAGCAGTTTAACAGGGTCCACTGGAAACACCATATATTTT
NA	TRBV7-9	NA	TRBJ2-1	CASGGSSYNEQFF	TGTGCCAGCGGAGGGAGCTCCTACAATGAGCAGTTCTTC
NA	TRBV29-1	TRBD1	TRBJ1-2	CSVEREGQKLYGYTF	TGCAGCGTTGAAAGGGAGGGACAGAAACTCTATGGCTACACCTTC
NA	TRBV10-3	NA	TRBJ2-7	CAISEPASGLEQYF	TGTGCCATCAGTGAGCCGGCTTCAGGGCTCGAGCAGTACTTC
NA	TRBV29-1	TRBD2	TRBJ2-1	CSVEGTSGIYNEQFF	TGCAGCGTTGAAGGGACTAGCGGGATATACAATGAGCAGTTCTTC
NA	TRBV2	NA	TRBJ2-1	CASSLPVAGISYNEQFF	TGTGCCAGCAGCTTGCCCGTGGCGGGAATATCCTACAATGAGCAGTTCTTC
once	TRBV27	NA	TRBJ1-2	CASSLHTNNYGYTF	TGTGCCAGCAGTTTGCATACCAATAACTATGGCTACACCTTC
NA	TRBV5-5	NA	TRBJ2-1	CASSLVGGLINEQFF	TGTGCCAGCAGCTTGGTAGGGGGACTAATCAATGAGCAGTTCTTC
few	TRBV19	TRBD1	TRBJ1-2	CASSTNRDRVEGYTF	TGTGCCAGTAGTACTAACCGGGACAGGGTCGAGGGCTACACCTTC
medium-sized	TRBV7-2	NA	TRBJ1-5	CASSSPFFWDQPQHF	TGTGCCAGCAGCTCTCCGTTCTTCTGGGATCAGCCCCAGCATTTT
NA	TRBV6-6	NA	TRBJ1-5	CASNQMGDRFNQPQHF	TGTGCCAGCAACCAGATGGGAGACAGATTCAATCAGCCCCAGCATTTT
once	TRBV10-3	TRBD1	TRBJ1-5	CAISPGGLSQPQHF	TGTGCCATCAGCCCAGGGGGGCTAAGTCAGCCCCAGCATTTT
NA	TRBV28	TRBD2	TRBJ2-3	CASSPYGLAGSTDTQYF	TGTGCCAGCAGTCCATACGGACTAGCGGGGAGCACAGATACGCAGTATTTT
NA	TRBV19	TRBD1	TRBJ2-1	CASSVTGGIGNEQFF	TGTGCCAGTAGTGTCACAGGGGGCATAGGAAATGAGCAGTTCTTC
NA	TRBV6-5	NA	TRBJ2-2	CASNGLNTGELFF	TGTGCCAGCAACGGACTTAACACCGGGGAGCTGTTTTTT
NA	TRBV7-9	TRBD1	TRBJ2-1	CASSTNSGQSRVYNEQFF	TGTGCCAGCAGCACAAATTCGGGACAGTCTAGGGTCTACAATGAGCAGTTCTTC
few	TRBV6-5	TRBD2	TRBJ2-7	CASSYSSGSSHEQYF	TGTGCCAGCAGTTACTCTAGCGGGAGTTCCCACGAGCAGTACTTC
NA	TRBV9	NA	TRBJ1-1	CASSAGDRGTEAFF	TGTGCCAGCAGCGCGGGGGACCGGGGGACTGAAGCTTTCTTT
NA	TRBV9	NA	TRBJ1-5	CASSPDGSNQPQHF	TGTGCCAGCAGCCCTGACGGGAGCAATCAGCCCCAGCATTTT
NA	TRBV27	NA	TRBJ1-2	CASSSKGRANYGYTF	TGTGCCAGCAGTTCAAAGGGGAGAGCAAACTATGGCTACACCTTC
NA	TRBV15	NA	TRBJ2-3	CATSRWSRTDTQYF	TGTGCCACCAGCAGATGGTCCCGCACAGATACGCAGTATTTT
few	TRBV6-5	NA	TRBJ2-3	CASSYAGHTDTQYF	TGTGCCAGCAGTTACGCGGGCCACACAGATACGCAGTATTTT
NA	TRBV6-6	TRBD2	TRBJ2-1	CASVSGSYNEQFF	TGTGCCAGCGTTAGCGGGAGCTACAATGAGCAGTTCTTC
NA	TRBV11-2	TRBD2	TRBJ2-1	CASSLGATGGSSYNEQFF	TGTGCCAGCAGCTTAGGGGCCACGGGGGGTAGCTCCTACAATGAGCAGTTCTTC
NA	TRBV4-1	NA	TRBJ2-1	CASSLISTRTTDNEQFF	TGCGCCAGCAGCCTCATCTCGACTAGGACCACCGACAATGAGCAGTTCTTC
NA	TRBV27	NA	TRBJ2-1	CASSSRTGNYNEQFF	TGTGCCAGCAGTTCCCGGACGGGGAACTACAATGAGCAGTTCTTC
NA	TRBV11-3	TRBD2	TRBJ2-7	CASSLVGTSGLYEQYF	TGTGCCAGCAGCTTAGTGGGGACTAGCGGGCTTTACGAGCAGTACTTC
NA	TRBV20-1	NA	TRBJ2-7	CSSPLGSEQYF	TGCAGCAGTCCGCTAGGGAGCGAGCAGTACTTC
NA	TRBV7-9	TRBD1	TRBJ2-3	CASSLVQGADTQYF	TGTGCCAGCAGCTTGGTGCAGGGGGCAGATACGCAGTATTTT
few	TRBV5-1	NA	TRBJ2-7	CASSLGRGSNEQYF	TGCGCCAGCAGCTTGGGTCGGGGTTCCAACGAGCAGTACTTC
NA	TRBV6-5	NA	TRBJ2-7	CASSYISSVGRDEQYF	TGTGCCAGCAGTTATATTTCTTCTGTGGGTCGGGACGAGCAGTACTTC
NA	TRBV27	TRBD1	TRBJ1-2	CASSLTTGLYGYTF	TGTGCCAGCAGTTTAACGACAGGGCTCTATGGCTACACCTTC
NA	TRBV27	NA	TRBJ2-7	CASRLRATYEQYF	TGTGCCAGCAGGCTCAGGGCTACCTACGAGCAGTACTTC
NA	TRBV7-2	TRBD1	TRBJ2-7	CASSPRVPGQGSSYEQYF	TGTGCCAGCAGCCCCCGAGTACCGGGACAGGGGTCTTCCTACGAGCAGTACTTC
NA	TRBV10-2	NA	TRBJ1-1	CASSESPGTQAEAFF	TGCGCCAGCAGTGAGTCCCCTGGGACCCAGGCTGAAGCTTTCTTT
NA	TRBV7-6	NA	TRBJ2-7	CASSAGSGQGEQYF	TGTGCCAGCAGCGCGGGATCTGGTCAGGGGGAGCAGTACTTC
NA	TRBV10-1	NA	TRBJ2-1	CASSDSRNSRDEQFF	TGCGCCAGCAGTGACTCCAGGAACTCCCGCGATGAGCAGTTCTTC
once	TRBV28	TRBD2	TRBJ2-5	CASSTGLAGEQETQYF	TGTGCCAGCAGCACGGGACTAGCGGGAGAACAAGAGACCCAGTACTTC
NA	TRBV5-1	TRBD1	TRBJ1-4	CASSFGDSNEKLFF	TGCGCCAGCAGCTTCGGGGACAGCAATGAAAAACTGTTTTTT
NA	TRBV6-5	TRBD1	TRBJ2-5	CASRPGQGIQETQYF	TGTGCCAGCAGGCCGGGACAGGGGATACAAGAGACCCAGTACTTC
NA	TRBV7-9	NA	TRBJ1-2	CASSLPEFYGYTF	TGTGCCAGCAGCTTACCGGAATTTTATGGCTACACCTTC
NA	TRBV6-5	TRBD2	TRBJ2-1	CASSEGTTYNEQFF	TGTGCCAGCAGTGAAGGGACTACATACAATGAGCAGTTCTTC
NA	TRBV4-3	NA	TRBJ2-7	CASSQDRTGTGEQYF	TGCGCCAGCAGCCAAGATCGTACAGGGACGGGAGAGCAGTACTTC
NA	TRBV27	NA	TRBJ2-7	CASSWDGNYEQYF	TGTGCCAGCAGTTGGGACGGAAACTACGAGCAGTACTTC
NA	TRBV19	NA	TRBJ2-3	CASSRVRDAYTDTQYF	TGTGCCAGTAGTCGTGTGAGAGACGCCTACACAGATACGCAGTATTTT